This T cell receptor beta chain appears in the sequencing data of a study of cytotoxic CD8 clonotypes in ibrutinib-treated CLL. Study at large: Among the patients, around ten presented as relapsed/refractory and about 14 as treatment-naive; 17 showed unmutated IGHV. Study-wide findings and caveats: T-cell clonality at baseline went above that of age-matched healthy donors and rose and fell with circulating CD8+ T-cell counts.

The CDR3 runs 12 residues. V dropped 0 bases and J dropped 3 bases, with 0 bases sitting between them. Germline V gives CDR1 KGHSH, CDR2 LQKENI. As regards this clone: Its antigen is unidentified.

The protocol was immunoSEQ multiplex PCR, while the TCRdb copy is restricted to in-frame clones and leaves out a portion. The table lists 130,000 or so clones, roughly 80% of them singletons. The TCR was taken from a human donor with chronic lymphocytic leukemia. The sample in question was PBMCs, obtained after 12 months of ibrutinib treatment. The V gene is TRBV18, the J gene TRBJ2-1; D not certain. This CDR3 reads CASSPPYNEQFF. The CDR3 DNA sequence: TGTGCCAGCTCACCACCCTACAATGAGCAGTTCTTC.